Following are 9 T cell receptor beta chains from one sample sequenced in a study of blood T cell repertoires in COVID-19. Here immunoSEQ multiplex PCR was the method, and the copy in TCRdb shows in-frame clones only, minus some. The table shows tens of thousands of clones, with about nine tenths occurring only once. Input material: peripheral blood. The receptors here all came from a human donor in a cohort sampled during active COVID-19.

The chain uses TRBV7-2 and TRBJ2-1, with D possibly TRBD2 on 6 matching bases. This CDR3 is 15 amino acids long. In germline, CDR1 is SGHTA, CDR2 FQGNSA. Trimming stripped 5 bases from V and 7 bases from J, with 18 bases between. CDR3 DNA sequence: TGTGCCAGCAGCCCGCGGGGCGGCGGGCCTAATGAGCAGTTCTTC. Its translation: CASSPRGGGPNEQFF.

The chain combines TRBV2 with TRBJ1-1; TRBD1 agrees at 8 bases. CDR3 length equals 15 residues. Looked up from germline, CDR1 is SNHLY and CDR2 is FYNNEI. The V segment lost 6 bases and the J segment 0 bases; nucleotides outside the gene matches: 6. The CDR3 DNA reads TGTGCCAGCAGGGTACAGGGGGGATTGAACACTGAAGCTTTCTTT. Residues: CASRVQGGLNTEAFF.

This rearrangement joins TRBV3-1 (or the pseudogene TRBV3-2) to TRBJ1-1, with TRBD1 matching over 7 bases. V lost 3 bases and J lost 4; bases outside the gene matches: 11. CDR1 and CDR2 from the germline V gene are LGHDT and YNNKEL (reference sequence). This CDR3 contains 16 residues. This CDR3 is CASSHPGGTVGTEAFF. The CDR3 DNA reads as TGTGCCAGCAGCCACCCGGGGGGGACAGTGGGCACTGAAGCTTTCTTT.

The chain joins TRBV5-1 to TRBJ2-1; 12 nucleotides agree with TRBD2. Germline V lookup: CDR1 SGHRS, CDR2 YFSETQ. The CDR3 runs 16 residues. V shed 6 bases and J 6 bases; nucleotides not matched to a gene: 10. The CDR3 region has the DNA TGCGCCAGCAAGGAGACTAGCGGGAGTTGGGGCAATGAGCAGTTCTTC. It yields the protein CASKETSGSWGNEQFF.

This CDR3 reads CASSPRSGGTYEQYF. For the CDR3, the DNA is TGTGCCAGCAGTCCTCGCTCAGGGGGCACCTACGAGCAGTACTTC. V and J are TRBV6-5 and TRBJ2-7; 8 nucleotides match TRBD1. V shed 5 bases and J 2 bases; nucleotides not matched to a gene: 8. CDR1 is MNHEY, CDR2 SVGAGI, per germline. The CDR3 is 15 amino acids.

The chain uses TRBV7-2 and TRBJ2-7; 9 bases fit TRBD1. The trim removed 5 bases at V and 4 bases at J, leaving 6 bases unmatched. The V gene's germline CDR1 is SGHTA and CDR2 FQGNSA. This CDR3 region has 14 residues. CDR3 nucleotide sequence: TGTGCCAGCAGCCCTCGACAGGGGGAGTACGAGCAGTACTTC. Translation gives CASSPRQGEYEQYF.

This sequence joins TRBV7-2 and TRBJ1-6, with no clear D. The CDR3 runs to 15 residues. Germline assignment: CDR1 SGHTA and CDR2 FQGNSA. The V gene lost 3 bases and the J gene lost 9 bases, with 15 bases spanning the gap. Written as DNA, the CDR3 is TGTGCCAGCAGCTTCGAGTTAACGGGAGGTTCACCCCTCCACTTT. This translates into CASSFELTGGSPLHF.

The chain combines TRBV7-2 with TRBJ2-7; TRBD1 matches at 8 bases. Germline V gives CDR1 SGHTA, CDR2 FQGNSA. This CDR3 spans 14 amino acids. Germline trimming cut 3 bases from V and 4 bases from J; bases unmatched to any gene: 5. CDR3 loop: CASSLTQGAYEQYF. The CDR3, as DNA: TGTGCCAGCAGCTTGACTCAGGGGGCATACGAGCAGTACTTC.

V gene TRBV18 combines with J gene TRBJ2-3, with 9 bases lining up with TRBD2. V trimming: 3 bases; J trimming: 2 bases; junction bases outside the gene matches: 3. Germline V gene data show CDR1 as KGHSH and CDR2 as LQKENI. The CDR3 covers 15 residues. The CDR3 DNA sequence: TGTGCCAGCTCACCGGGACTAGCCCACACAGATACGCAGTATTTT. This gives the protein CASSPGLAHTDTQYF.